This is a list of T cell receptor beta chains from one sample in a study of blood T cell repertoires in COVID-19. Data came from immunoSEQ multiplex PCR; TCRdb stores just in-frame clones and leaves some out. The repertoire consists of approximately 150,000 clones, with roughly 84% occurring once and the leading ten covering about 6.8%. The sequenced material came from peripheral blood. All receptors come from a woman in her forties or fifties in a cohort sampled during active or convalescent COVID-19. Each CDR3 is given with its conserved first and last residue. Clone size appears in some rows only: once, few, many, or a class for an expanded clone.

>NA|TRBV9
CASSVGLDESDTQYF
>NA|TRBV30
CAWIARESYGYTF
>NA|TRBV12-3/TRBV12-4
CASSSVSGNTIYF
>NA|TRBV13
CASSPTSGGAAGWNEQFF
>NA|TRBV9
CASSVSPSGRFQETQYF
>once|TRBV5-1
CASSLVGTSSSGANVLTF
>NA|TRBV6-1
CASSALGQGGTYEQYF
>NA|TRBV15
CATALRGSYTF
>NA|TRBV7-9
CASSLVTAYGYTF
>NA|TRBV18
CASSPGARQPQHF
>NA|TRBV7-2
CASSSGQGSYGYTF
>NA|TRBV7-3
CASSDRDTFF
>NA|TRBV6-5
CASVPVGPGEETQYF
>NA|TRBV13
CASSLEDRGPYEQYF
>NA|TRBV15
CATSTGTGAYEQYF